This record covers a single T cell receptor beta chain. The data stem from a study of blood T cell repertoires in COVID-19. The wider study: Collection of acute and convalescent COVID-19 samples took place in the United States, Italy and Spain.

Germline V lookup: CDR1 MGHRA, CDR2 YSYEKL. The length of the CDR3 is 17 residues. V was pared by 0 bases and J by 0 bases, with 9 bases between. Original methodology: Reference gene primer amplification gave estimated nucleated cell counts. TCRdb's copy holds only in-frame clones and misses some; the assay was immunoSEQ multiplex PCR. The DNA gave D and trimming, while V, J and clone size come from that table. Of some 290,000 clones listed, more than 85% are singletons. Participant-reported clinical history was the basis for cohort assignment. The study recruited exposed participants who had met a COVID-19 case within 2 weeks before entry.

The rearrangement links TRBV4-1 to TRBJ1-6; D remains unclear. Sequencing input: PBMCs or T cells enriched from blood (not recorded which). The clonotype comes from a woman under 40 who had been exposed to COVID-19. The CDR3 here is CASSQDRGSSYNSPLHF. CDR3 DNA sequence: TGCGCCAGCAGCCAAGATCGAGGGAGCTCCTATAATTCACCCCTCCACTTT.